A single sample is the source of the 14 T cell receptor beta chains below, sequenced in a study of T cell changes during pregnancy in multiple sclerosis. Assay: immunoSEQ multiplex PCR; the TCRdb copy retains only in-frame clones and omits some. The data contain roughly 64,000 clones, 90% of them singletons. The specimen was peripheral blood, collected in the third trimester of pregnancy. All receptors derive from a female donor in good health, enrolled as a control in a pregnancy study.

The chain uses TRBV2 and TRBJ1-5; 8 nucleotides match TRBD1. The CDR3 extends over 14 amino acids. The germline V gene encodes CDR1 SNHLY and CDR2 FYNNEI. V lost 6 bases and J lost 4; bases outside the gene matches: 5. DNA of the CDR3: TGTGCCAGCAGCCCGGACAGGGTAAATCAGCCCCAGCATTTT. It specifies CASSPDRVNQPQHF. Full variable domain (missing parts from reference TRBV2 and TRBJ1-5): EPEVTQTPSHQVTQMGQEVILRCVPISNHLYFYWYRQILGQKVEFLVSFYNNEISEKSEIFDDQFSVERPDGSNFTLKIRSTKLEDSAMYFCASSPDRVNQPQHFGDGTRLSIL.

The rearrangement links TRBV7-6 to TRBJ2-1; a weak D match, TRBD1 (6 bases). The CDR3 consists of 14 residues. CDR1 SGHVS and CDR2 FNYEAQ come from the germline V gene. V was pared by 0 bases and J by 6 bases, with 9 bases between. Here the CDR3 reads CASSLAQGGNEQFF. In DNA form, the CDR3 reads TGTGCCAGCAGCTTAGCTCAAGGGGGCAATGAGCAGTTCTTC. The complete variable domain, with remaining parts taken from reference TRBV7-6 and TRBJ2-1, reads GAGVSQSPRYKVTKRGQDVALRCDPISGHVSLYWYRQALGQGPEFLTYFNYEAQQDKSGLPNDRFSAERPEGSISTLTIQRTEQRDSAMYRCASSLAQGGNEQFFGPGTRLTVL.

This sequence joins TRBV5-1 and TRBJ2-3; D remains ambiguous. Looked up from germline, CDR1 is SGHRS and CDR2 is YFSETQ. Trimming cost V 4 bases and J 1 base, with 13 bases left between them. The CDR3 consists of 15 residues. CDR3 nucleotide sequence: TGCGCCAGCAGCCAGACAATGCTGGGCACAGATACGCAGTATTTT. Its protein is CASSQTMLGTDTQYF. Full variable domain (remainder filled in from reference TRBV5-1 and TRBJ2-3): KAGVTQTPRYLIKTRGQQVTLSCSPISGHRSVSWYQQTPGQGLQFLFEYFSETQRNKGNFPGRFSGRQFSNSRSEMNVSTLELGDSALYLCASSQTMLGTDTQYFGPGTRLTVL.

CDR3 DNA: TGCGCCAGCAGCCCTACTTCCTTTGGGGCCACCCATGAGCAGTTCTTC. Amino acid sequence: CASSPTSFGATHEQFF. The rearrangement joins TRBV5-1 to TRBJ2-1, with a tentative D call TRBD1 (5 bases). Deletions cut 4 bases from V and 8 bases from J, with 22 bases between. CDR1 is SGHRS and CDR2 is YFSETQ in the germline V gene. The CDR3 consists of 16 residues.

V and J are TRBV11-1 and TRBJ2-5, with 8 bases lining up with TRBD1. The CDR3 is 15 residues long. V shed 4 bases and J 1 base; nucleotides not matched to a gene: 5. Germline lookup yields CDR1 SGHAT and CDR2 FQDESV (reference sequence). CDR3 protein: CASSSGDRPQETQYF. Written as DNA, the CDR3 is TGTGCCAGCAGCTCAGGGGACAGGCCCCAAGAGACCCAGTACTTC.

The chain uses TRBV7-9 and TRBJ1-2; 7 bases align to TRBD1. V shed 1 base and J 6 bases; nucleotides not matched to a gene: 5. The CDR3 runs 14 residues. CDR1 and CDR2 from the germline V gene are SEHNR and FQNEAQ (reference sequence). The CDR3 protein is CASSLEGGGDGYTF. CDR3 DNA: TGTGCCAGCAGCTTAGAAGGGGGCGGTGATGGCTACACCTTC.

This rearrangement joins TRBV14 to TRBJ2-5; TRBD2 aligns across 11 bases. The CDR3 sequence is 14 residues long. Trimming cost V 4 bases and J 3 bases; bases outside gene matches: 1. Germline CDR1 is SGHDN and CDR2 is FVKESK. The CDR3 DNA reads TGTGCCAGCAGCCGACTAGCGGGGAAAGAGACCCAGTACTTC. Translation: CASSRLAGKETQYF.

This chain uses TRBV12-5 with TRBJ2-1; no reliable D call. The CDR3 has 16 amino acids. CDR1 LGHNT and CDR2 FRNRAP come from the germline V gene. V was shortened by 5 bases and J by 4 bases, with 18 bases between the two germline ends. CDR3: CASGARNSNRYNEQFF. CDR3 DNA sequence: TGTGCTAGTGGTGCGCGGAATTCTAATAGGTACAATGAGCAGTTCTTC.

This clone was detected only a few times. The chain combines TRBV15 with TRBJ2-7, with 9 bases lining up with TRBD2. This CDR3 comprises 18 residues. Germline assignment: CDR1 LNHNV and CDR2 YYDKDF (reference sequence). The V and J ends lost 1 base and 0 bases, in that order; junction bases with no gene match: 10. CDR3 DNA sequence: TGTGCCACCAGCAGAGTAGGGACTAGCCGAGACCTCTCCTACGAGCAGTACTTC. It codes for CATSRVGTSRDLSYEQYF.

This sequence joins TRBV27 and TRBJ2-7, with D maybe TRBD1 (6 bases). Trimming left V 2 bases short and J 4 bases short, with 15 bases between. This CDR3 comprises 15 residues. From germline, CDR1 is MNHEY and CDR2 SMNVEV (reference sequence). The DNA for the CDR3 is TGTGCCAGCAGTTTAGGGGGACACGGCCTTTACGAGCAGTACTTC. It yields the protein CASSLGGHGLYEQYF.

V is TRBV6-5 and J is TRBJ2-7; D perhaps matches TRBD1 (6 bases). V was clipped by 2 bases and J by 2 bases, with 13 bases between them. CDR3 size: 15 residues. The germline V gene has CDR1 MNHEY and CDR2 SVGAGI. The CDR3 reads CASSYDRWGTYEQYF. The CDR3 nucleotides read TGTGCCAGCAGTTACGACAGGTGGGGTACCTACGAGCAGTACTTC.

The V and J genes are TRBV5-1 and TRBJ1-6, with 9 positions matching TRBD1. Germline CDR1 and CDR2: SGHRS and YFSETQ. There are 15 residues in the CDR3. Losses at the gene ends were 0 bases for V and 9 bases for J; bases not matched to a gene: 4. The CDR3 sequence is CASSLDGTGISPLHF. The CDR3 nucleotides are TGCGCCAGCAGCTTGGATGGGACAGGGATTTCACCCCTCCACTTT.

The rearrangement joins TRBV9 to TRBJ2-7; TRBD1 agrees at 7 bases. Germline V gene data show CDR1 as SGDLS and CDR2 as YYNGEE. The CDR3 totals 14 residues. With 4 bases clipped from V and 2 bases from J, the junction kept 6 bases outside the gene matches. In DNA, the CDR3 is TGTGCCAGCAGCTATACCGACAGGGCCTACGAGCAGTACTTC. Translation: CASSYTDRAYEQYF.

This clone was seen only a few times. This rearrangement joins TRBV15 to TRBJ2-7; D is ambiguous. There are 15 residues in the CDR3. Germline CDR1 is LNHNV and CDR2 is YYDKDF (reference sequence). V was cut by 0 bases and J by 0 bases, with 9 bases left in between. The CDR3 here is CATSRDRDNSYEQYF. The CDR3 nucleotides read TGTGCCACCAGCAGAGATAGAGATAACTCCTACGAGCAGTACTTC.